This T cell receptor beta chain was identified during a study of T cells and Merkel cell carcinoma outcomes. Study-level results: Repertoire plus T-cell density reportedly predicted Merkel cell carcinoma outcomes.

This CDR3 is built from 14 residues. V lost 2 bases, J lost 0 bases, and 6 bases lay in between. CDR1 and CDR2 (germline): SNHLY, FYNNEI. A word on this clone: The antigen is not known.

TCRdb keeps only in-frame clones here, not all; method: immunoSEQ multiplex PCR. The profile shows approximately 20,000 clones, roughly 80% of them singletons. This sequence originates from a human donor with Merkel cell carcinoma. Sequencing was done on a sample of tumor tissue from Merkel cell carcinoma. The rearrangement joins TRBV2 to TRBJ2-3; D gene ambiguous. The CDR3: CASSELASTDTQYF. CDR3 DNA sequence: TGTGCCAGCAGTGAACTGGCTAGCACAGATACGCAGTATTTT.